The rows below give T cell receptor beta chains drawn from one sample of a study of T cell responses to AZD1222 COVID-19 vaccine. The repertoire was sequenced with immunoSEQ multiplex PCR; TCRdb's copy has only in-frame clones and lacks some. The repertoire includes approximately 50,000 clones, 80% to 90% of them detected once, and 6% to 7.5% sits in the top ten. The input for sequencing was peripheral blood, taken 28 days after the second AZD1222 dose. These receptors were obtained from an adult who received the AZD1222 COVID-19 vaccine. The CDR3 runs from the conserved cysteine through the conserved F or W. The order of the fields is V gene, J gene, clone size, D gene, CDR3 protein, CDR3 DNA. D genes are given only for firm matches. Clone size is given for some rows only: seen once, a few or many times, or a class if the clone is expanded.

v_gene: TRBV6-2/TRBV6-3; j_gene: TRBJ2-7; abundance: -; d_gene: TRBD2; CDR3aa: CASSYGGGPYEQYF; CDR3nt: TGTGCCAGCAGTTACGGGGGGGGTCCCTACGAGCAGTACTTC
v_gene: TRBV7-9; j_gene: TRBJ2-2; abundance: -; d_gene: -; CDR3aa: CASSSTGTPNTGELFF; CDR3nt: TGTGCCAGCAGCTCGACCGGGACACCGAACACCGGGGAGCTGTTTTTT
v_gene: TRBV6-5; j_gene: TRBJ1-1; abundance: -; d_gene: -; CDR3aa: CASSYSRRYGTEAFF; CDR3nt: TGTGCCAGCAGTTACTCGCGCAGGTACGGCACTGAAGCTTTCTTT
v_gene: TRBV6-2/TRBV6-3; j_gene: TRBJ2-3; abundance: -; d_gene: TRBD1; CDR3aa: CASSYSSAGGPDTQYF; CDR3nt: TGTGCCAGCAGTTACTCATCGGCAGGGGGACCAGATACGCAGTATTTT
v_gene: TRBV7-9; j_gene: TRBJ2-7; abundance: -; d_gene: TRBD2; CDR3aa: CASSLVGGAYEQYF; CDR3nt: TGTGCCAGCAGCTTAGTGGGAGGGGCCTACGAGCAGTACTTC
v_gene: TRBV7-8; j_gene: TRBJ1-1; abundance: -; d_gene: -; CDR3aa: CASSLGVRTEAFF; CDR3nt: TGTGCCAGCAGCTTAGGGGTGCGGACTGAAGCTTTCTTT
v_gene: TRBV6-2/TRBV6-3; j_gene: TRBJ2-1; abundance: -; d_gene: -; CDR3aa: CASSYRGWYSEQFF; CDR3nt: TGTGCCAGCAGTTACCGGGGATGGTACAGCGAGCAGTTCTTC
v_gene: TRBV2; j_gene: TRBJ1-5; abundance: once; d_gene: -; CDR3aa: CASSGPGVRQPQHF; CDR3nt: TGTGCCAGCAGTGGACCAGGGGTTCGGCAGCCCCAGCATTTT
v_gene: TRBV4-2; j_gene: TRBJ2-1; abundance: -; d_gene: TRBD2; CDR3aa: CASSHGGAGGPSGEQFF; CDR3nt: TGTGCCAGCAGCCACGGAGGAGCGGGAGGGCCCTCGGGTGAGCAGTTCTTC
v_gene: TRBV7-2; j_gene: TRBJ2-1; abundance: -; d_gene: -; CDR3aa: CASSLKRLGGSYNEQFF; CDR3nt: TGTGCCAGCAGCCTTAAGAGACTAGGCGGCTCCTACAATGAGCAGTTCTTC
v_gene: TRBV4-1; j_gene: TRBJ2-3; abundance: -; d_gene: TRBD2; CDR3aa: CASSQQASGLADTQYF; CDR3nt: TGCGCCAGCAGCCAGCAAGCTAGCGGACTCGCAGATACGCAGTATTTT
v_gene: TRBV3-1/TRBV3-2; j_gene: TRBJ1-1; abundance: -; d_gene: -; CDR3aa: CASSQGSQGTEAFF; CDR3nt: TGTGCCAGCAGCCAAGGCAGCCAGGGAACTGAAGCTTTCTTT
v_gene: TRBV18; j_gene: TRBJ2-3; abundance: -; d_gene: -; CDR3aa: CASSPRTAGGSDTQYF; CDR3nt: TGTGCCAGCTCACCCAGAACTGCGGGCGGATCAGATACGCAGTATTTT
v_gene: TRBV5-1; j_gene: TRBJ2-2; abundance: -; d_gene: TRBD2; CDR3aa: CASSLFGREGGELFF; CDR3nt: TGCGCCAGCAGCTTGTTCGGCAGGGAGGGCGGGGAGCTGTTTTTT
v_gene: TRBV7-8; j_gene: TRBJ2-5; abundance: -; d_gene: TRBD2; CDR3aa: CASNGPAGVETQYF; CDR3nt: TGTGCCAGCAACGGCCCCGCGGGGGTAGAGACCCAGTACTTC
v_gene: TRBV12-3/TRBV12-4; j_gene: TRBJ2-7; abundance: -; d_gene: -; CDR3aa: CASSSPYEQYF; CDR3nt: TGTGCCAGCAGTTCCCCCTACGAGCAGTACTTC
v_gene: TRBV28; j_gene: TRBJ1-2; abundance: -; d_gene: -; CDR3aa: CASSWGHGGTSYGYTF; CDR3nt: TGTGCCAGCAGTTGGGGGCATGGGGGGACATCTTATGGCTACACCTTC
v_gene: TRBV7-9; j_gene: TRBJ2-7; abundance: -; d_gene: TRBD1; CDR3aa: CASGTGGYEQYF; CDR3nt: TGTGCCAGCGGGACAGGGGGCTACGAGCAGTACTTC
v_gene: TRBV24-1; j_gene: TRBJ1-5; abundance: -; d_gene: -; CDR3aa: CATGRGADSNQPQHF; CDR3nt: TGTGCCACCGGACGGGGGGCGGATAGCAATCAGCCCCAGCATTTT
v_gene: TRBV3-1/TRBV3-2; j_gene: TRBJ2-7; abundance: -; d_gene: TRBD1; CDR3aa: CASSQGDRLLYEQYF; CDR3nt: TGTGCCAGCAGCCAAGGGGACAGGCTTTTATACGAGCAGTACTTC
v_gene: TRBV6-5; j_gene: TRBJ2-7; abundance: once; d_gene: -; CDR3aa: CASSYLWGYEQYF; CDR3nt: TGTGCCAGCAGTTATCTGTGGGGGTACGAGCAGTACTTC
v_gene: TRBV30; j_gene: TRBJ1-6; abundance: -; d_gene: -; CDR3aa: CAWSVLRMPLHF; CDR3nt: TGTGCCTGGAGTGTACTCCGTATGCCCCTCCACTTT